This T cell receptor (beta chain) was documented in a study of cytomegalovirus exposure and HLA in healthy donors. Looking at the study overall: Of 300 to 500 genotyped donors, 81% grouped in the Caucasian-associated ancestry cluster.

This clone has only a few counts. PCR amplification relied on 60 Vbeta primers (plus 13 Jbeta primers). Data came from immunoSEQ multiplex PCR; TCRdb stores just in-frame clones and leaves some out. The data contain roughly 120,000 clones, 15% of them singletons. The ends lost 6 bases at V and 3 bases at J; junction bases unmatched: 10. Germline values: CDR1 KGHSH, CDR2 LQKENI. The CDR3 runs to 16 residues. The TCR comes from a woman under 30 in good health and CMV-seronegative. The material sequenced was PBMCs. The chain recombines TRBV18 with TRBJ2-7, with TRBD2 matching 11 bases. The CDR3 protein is CASSWNSGRGGYEQYF. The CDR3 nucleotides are TGTGCCAGCTCCTGGAATAGCGGGAGGGGCGGCTACGAGCAGTACTTC.